These 32 T cell receptor beta chains share one sample of origin, sequenced in a study of T cells in Graves' hyperthyroidism and ophthalmopathy (dated by TCRdb to the late 2010s). The receptor library was made with multiplex PCR. The sequencer listed for this sample is Illumina HiSeq 2000. TCR beta CDR3 regions were amplified from RNA transcripts. The TCR CDR3 was subjected to a first round of RT-PCR using the HTBI primer set and the Qiagen OneStep RT-PCR kit. Using fastp at Q25 and MiXCR, TCRdb reprocessed the public reads and kept productive beta chains. Merged by CDR3 protein, the rows form single entries marked with the most common genes and DNA. This sample comprises more than 550,000 distinct CDR3 sequences, approximately 42% of them detected only once. Clones ranked in the top ten supply approximately 7.2% of the sample. Sequenced input: peripheral blood or thyroid tissue (not recorded which). The receptors shown here come from an adult man with Graves' disease, either hyperthyroidism or ophthalmopathy (not recorded which).

This clonotype showed up just a few times. The rearrangement joins TRBV6-5 to TRBJ1-2; TRBD1 is a possible D gene (5 bases). V was trimmed by 7 bases and J by 2 bases, leaving 8 bases between them. The germline gives CDR1 MNHEY, CDR2 SVGAGI. This CDR3 region has 12 residues. CDR3 nucleotides: TGTGCCAGCACAGCAGGGAACTATGGCTACACCTTC. Protein: CASTAGNYGYTF.

V usage is TRBV2 and J usage is TRBJ1-3, with 7 bases fitting TRBD1. Losses at the gene ends were 2 bases for V and 3 bases for J; bases not matched to a gene: 4. The CDR3 extends over 15 amino acids. From germline, CDR1 is SNHLY and CDR2 FYNNEI. The CDR3 loop reads CASSELTGSGNTIYF. Written as DNA, the CDR3 is TGTGCCAGCAGTGAATTGACAGGGAGTGGAAACACCATATATTTT.

This clonotype was found once. A read error may account for a junction end that differs from germline. The chain employs TRBV20-1 and TRBJ2-7; 11 nucleotides align to TRBD1. This CDR3 contains 10 residues. Germline values: CDR1 DFQATT, CDR2 SNEGSKA (reference sequence). DNA for the CDR3: TGTGCCGGGACAGGGGGCGAGCAGTACTTC. As protein: CAGTGGEQYF.

The chain employs TRBV7-9 and TRBJ2-7, with D perhaps TRBD1 (6 bases). The CDR3 is 14 residues long. With 4 bases removed from V and 1 base from J, the gap between germline ends came to 11 bases. Looked up from germline, CDR1 is SEHNR and CDR2 is FQNEAQ (reference sequence). As DNA, the CDR3 is TGTGCCAGCAGCTGGGGGACAAGTTCCTACGAGCAGTACTTC. Its translation is CASSWGTSSYEQYF. The full variable domain, completed using reference TRBV7-9 and TRBJ2-7, is DTGVSQNPRHKITKRGQNVTFRCDPISEHNRLYWYRQTLGQGPEFLTYFQNEAQLEKSRLLSDRFSAERPKGSFSTLEIQRTEQGDSAMYLCASSWGTSSYEQYFGPGTRLTVT.

This clonotype was observed many times. The V call is TRBV15, the J call TRBJ1-2; 9 positions match TRBD1. Germline V gene data show CDR1 as LNHNV and CDR2 as YYDKDF (reference sequence). The V gene end was trimmed by 3 bases and the J gene end by 4 bases; junction bases not matched to a gene: 0. The CDR3 extends over 13 amino acids. CDR3 in DNA: TGTGCCACCAGCAGGGGACAGGGCTATGGCTACACCTTC. It specifies CATSRGQGYGYTF.

This clonotype was seen repeatedly, ten times or more. V gene TRBV7-9 combines with J gene TRBJ2-7, with D perhaps matching TRBD1 or TRBD2 (6 bases each). The germline V and J ends were trimmed by 1 base and 12 bases, with 19 bases remaining between them. CDR1 SEHNR and CDR2 FQNEAQ come from the germline V gene (reference sequence). This CDR3 is built from 14 residues. This CDR3 reads CASSLEWGQAGLYF. The DNA for the CDR3 is TGTGCCAGCAGCTTAGAATGGGGACAAGCGGGTCTGTACTTC.

This clonotype has more than one count but fewer than ten. V gene TRBV2 combines with J gene TRBJ2-7; 7 nucleotides align to TRBD1. Losses at the gene ends were 5 bases for V and 3 bases for J; bases not matched to a gene: 10. There are 15 residues in the CDR3. Germline loops: CDR1 SNHLY, CDR2 FYNNEI. The CDR3 DNA is TGTGCCAGCAGTTTGGCCGGGACAGAGGACTACGAGCAGTACTTC. Protein: CASSLAGTEDYEQYF.

This clonotype was recorded at least ten times. V gene TRBV24-1 combines with J gene TRBJ1-2, with no clear D. From germline, CDR1 is KGHDR and CDR2 SFDVKD. This CDR3 is built from 13 residues. V was trimmed by 4 bases and J by 3 bases, leaving 8 bases between them. The CDR3 nucleotides read TGTGCCACCAGTGAATCACTATACTATGGCTACACCTTC. Translated, it gives CATSESLYYGYTF.

The chain carries TRBV5-1 and TRBJ1-2, with D perhaps matching TRBD1 (5 bases). CDR3 size: 15 residues. The V gene's germline CDR1 is SGHRS and CDR2 YFSETQ. The V gene lost 1 base and the J gene lost 0 bases, with 10 bases spanning the gap. CDR3 loop: CASSLSGAANYGYTF. DNA of the CDR3: TGCGCCAGCAGCTTGTCCGGGGCCGCTAACTATGGCTACACCTTC.

This clonotype appeared many times. This rearrangement joins TRBV15 to TRBJ1-3, with a possible D match to TRBD1 (5 bases). Germline-derived CDR1 and CDR2 are LNHNV and YYDKDF (reference sequence). This CDR3 is built from 14 residues. V was pared by 0 bases and J by 3 bases, with 6 bases between. Here the CDR3 DNA reads TGTGCCACCAGCAGAGATAGGGGTGGAAACACCATATATTTT. It specifies CATSRDRGGNTIYF.

This clonotype has only a few counts. The chain is built from TRBV10-3 and TRBJ2-7; 10 bases are a match to TRBD2. CDR1 ENHRY and CDR2 SYGVKD come from the germline V gene. V shed 5 bases and J 5 bases; nucleotides not matched to a gene: 6. This CDR3 contains 14 residues. Here the CDR3 DNA reads TGTGCCATCAGTCAGACTAGCGGGTCCAACGAGCAGTACTTC. Translation gives CAISQTSGSNEQYF.

In its sample, this clonotype was seen a few times. The genes are TRBV4-1 and TRBJ2-5, with 8 bases identical to TRBD1. CDR3 size: 15 residues. V dropped 1 base and J dropped 3; count of bases not matched to a gene: 4. Per germline, CDR1 MGHRA and CDR2 YSYEKL. CDR3 amino acids: CASSQVGTGKETQYF. In DNA, the CDR3 is TGCGCCAGCAGCCAAGTAGGGACAGGAAAAGAGACCCAGTACTTC.

A word on this clonotype: A much larger clone lies a single base off, so this may be a read error. The rearrangement links TRBV7-9 to TRBJ1-2; 7 nucleotides match TRBD1. The CDR3 covers 15 residues. J was trimmed by 3 bases and V by 1 base; bases with no gene match: 5. Germline CDR1 reads SEHNR; CDR2 reads FQNEAQ (reference sequence). Written as DNA, the CDR3 is TGTGCCAGCAGCTTAGTAGGGGGCCACGACTATGGCTACACCTTC. Its protein product is CASSLVGGHDYGYTF.

The V gene is TRBV7-9, the J gene TRBJ1-1; D gene ambiguous. Germline V CDR1 and CDR2: SEHNR, FQNEAQ (reference sequence). This CDR3 has 15 residues. V was clipped by 2 bases and J by 1 base, with 11 bases between them. CDR3 bases: TGTGCCAGCAGCTTACCGAACTTGGGGAACACTGAAGCTTTCTTT. As protein: CASSLPNLGNTEAFF. The full variable domain, completed using reference TRBV7-9 and TRBJ1-1, is DTGVSQNPRHKITKRGQNVTFRCDPISEHNRLYWYRQTLGQGPEFLTYFQNEAQLEKSRLLSDRFSAERPKGSFSTLEIQRTEQGDSAMYLCASSLPNLGNTEAFFGQGTRLTVV.

This clonotype appeared many times. The chain is built from TRBV14 and TRBJ1-6; D remains ambiguous. V was clipped by 4 bases and J by 8 bases, with 9 bases between them. Germline-derived CDR1 and CDR2 are SGHDN and FVKESK. The CDR3 length is 13 residues. The CDR3 here is CASSPHPHSPLHF. The DNA of the CDR3 is TGTGCCAGCAGCCCCCATCCTCATTCACCCCTCCACTTT.

This clonotype was observed a single time. Mismatch with germline at one junction end may stem from a read error. The genes are TRBV30 and TRBJ2-7, with no clear D. The CDR3 has 12 amino acids. Germline V lookup: CDR1 GTSNPN, CDR2 SVGIG (reference sequence). This chain's CDR3 is CAWSIGSYEQCF. The CDR3 coding sequence is TGTGCCTGGAGTATTGGCAGCTACGAGCAGTGCTTC.

This clonotype was recorded a few times. The chain combines TRBV7-9 with TRBJ2-7, with TRBD1 matching 10 bases. V shed 4 bases, J shed 5 bases, and the junction held 5 bases outside the gene matches. This CDR3 comprises 14 residues. CDR1 is SEHNR and CDR2 is FQNEAQ in the germline V gene (reference sequence). CDR3 loop: CASSSGQGVDEQYF. The CDR3 nucleotides read TGTGCCAGCAGCTCAGGACAGGGGGTCGACGAGCAGTACTTC.

The chain recombines TRBV9 with TRBJ1-3; 8 positions match TRBD1. Per germline, CDR1 SGDLS and CDR2 YYNGEE. This CDR3 is built from 19 residues. V shed 4 bases, J shed 0 bases, and the junction held 15 bases outside the gene matches. CDR3 in amino acids: CASSLTGQGAVDSGNTIYF. In DNA, the CDR3 is TGTGCCAGCAGCCTCACCGGACAGGGAGCCGTCGACTCTGGAAACACCATATATTTT.

A remark on this clonotype: With a much larger clone just one base away, this may be a read error. The gene calls are TRBV20-1 and TRBJ1-4, with D unresolved. Germline V gene data show CDR1 as DFQATT and CDR2 as SNEGSKA (reference sequence). V was cut by 3 bases and J by 6 bases, with 11 bases left in between. The CDR3 runs 13 residues. The CDR3 here is CSASLAVDEKLFF. The CDR3, as DNA: TGCAGTGCTAGCCTGGCCGTGGATGAAAAACTGTTTTTT.

This rearrangement joins TRBV20-1 to TRBJ2-5; 8 bases line up with TRBD2. V dropped 2 bases and J dropped 1; count of bases not matched to a gene: 6. CDR3 length: 15 amino acids. CDR1 is DFQATT and CDR2 is SNEGSKA in the germline V gene (reference sequence). The CDR3 DNA reads TGCAGTGCTAGAAGAGGCGGGGGGATCCAAGAGACCCAGTACTTC. Its protein is CSARRGGGIQETQYF.

This clonotype was observed a handful of times. At one end the junction does not follow the germline gene, possibly because of a read error. The chain is built from TRBV7-9 and TRBJ2-7; tentative D call: TRBD2 (6 bases). This CDR3 spans 16 amino acids. CDR1 SEHNR and CDR2 FQNEAQ come from the germline V gene (reference sequence). In nucleotides, the CDR3 is TGCGCCAGCAGCCAAGATCCAGCGGGCAGCTCCTACGAGCAGTACTTC. Translated, it gives CASSQDPAGSSYEQYF. The whole variable domain, remainder taken from reference TRBV7-9 and TRBJ2-7, is DTGVSQNPRHKITKRGQNVTFRCDPISEHNRLYWYRQTLGQGPEFLTYFQNEAQLEKSRLLSDRFSAERPKGSFSTLEIQRTEQGDSAMYLCASSQDPAGSSYEQYFGPGTRLTVT.

This clonotype was counted ten times or more. The rearrangement links TRBV20-1 to TRBJ2-7; 8 bases fit TRBD2. CDR1 and CDR2 (germline): DFQATT, SNEGSKA (reference sequence). This CDR3 is 15 amino acids long. The V segment lost 4 bases and the J segment 1 base; nucleotides outside the gene matches: 9. The CDR3 here is CSAKVRGRPSYEQYF. CDR3 sequence (DNA): TGCAGTGCTAAGGTACGCGGGAGGCCTTCCTACGAGCAGTACTTC.

This clonotype showed up just a few times. The chain has TRBV19 and TRBJ1-5, with a tentative D call TRBD1 (6 bases). This CDR3 spans 16 amino acids. Trimming left V 9 bases short and J 2 bases short, with 20 bases between. CDR1 is LNHDA, CDR2 SQIVND, per germline (reference sequence). The CDR3 protein is CASHESSPGGNQPQHF. For the CDR3, the DNA is TGTGCCAGCCACGAATCCTCTCCAGGGGGCAATCAGCCCCAGCATTTT.

Ten or more counts support this clonotype. The CDR3 DNA follows: TGTGCCAGCAGCCAAATCCGGGCCGGGAACACCGGGGAGCTGTTTTTT. Its protein is CASSQIRAGNTGELFF. The chain recombines TRBV7-8 with TRBJ2-2; D is ambiguous. Trimming removed 5 bases at V and 1 base at J, with 14 bases between. The germline CDR1 and CDR2 sequences are SGHVS and FQNEAQ. The CDR3 totals 16 residues.

This clonotype appeared a single time. The chain recombines TRBV24-1 with TRBJ2-2, with TRBD1 matching 7 bases. With V trimmed by 11 bases and J by 7 bases, 15 bases remained unmatched. Per germline, CDR1 KGHDR and CDR2 SFDVKD. The CDR3 is made up of 15 amino acids. CDR3: CASQGVTGLNGELFF. DNA for the CDR3: TGTGCCAGCCAGGGGGTGACAGGGTTGAACGGGGAGCTGTTTTTT.

This clonotype was seen ten or more times. The chain recombines TRBV7-2 with TRBJ1-3, with D unresolved. The germline V gene encodes CDR1 SGHTA and CDR2 FQGNSA. This CDR3 has 15 residues. The V gene lost 0 bases and the J gene lost 4 bases, with 10 bases spanning the gap. The CDR3 DNA reads TGTGCCAGCAGCTTAGCGGCGGACCCGGGAAACACCATATATTTT. The encoded protein is CASSLAADPGNTIYF.

The chain carries TRBV5-6 and TRBJ1-2; 9 nucleotides align to TRBD1. CDR1 is SGHDT and CDR2 is YYEEEE in the germline V gene. Losses at the gene ends were 4 bases for V and 7 bases for J; bases not matched to a gene: 20. This CDR3 region has 18 residues. For the CDR3, the DNA is TGTGCCAGCAGCGAAGATCATTTCCGGGACAGGGTTTCTGGTGGCTACACCTTC. This sequence encodes CASSEDHFRDRVSGGYTF.

In the case of this clonotype: A much larger clone lies one base from this, so it may be a read error. The chain uses TRBV7-2 and TRBJ1-4; 8 bases map to TRBD1. Germline V gene lookup returns CDR1 SGHTA and CDR2 FQGNSA. The CDR3 sequence is 14 residues long. This CDR3 reads CANSPRDRNEKLFF. The CDR3 coding sequence is TGTGCCAACAGCCCCAGGGACAGGAATGAAAAACTGTTTTTT.

J is TRBJ1-1 and V is TRBV5-8, with 7 positions matching TRBD1. Germline assignment: CDR1 SGHTS and CDR2 YDEGEE. This CDR3 contains 15 residues. Losses at the gene ends were 0 bases for V and 1 base for J; bases not matched to a gene: 3. In DNA, the CDR3 is TGTGCCAGCAGCTTGGGGGACAGCTCGAACACTGAAGCTTTCTTT. Its translation: CASSLGDSSNTEAFF.

This chain links TRBV25-1 with TRBJ1-6; D not resolved. The V gene lost 8 bases and the J gene lost 3 bases, with 14 bases spanning the gap. This CDR3 is built from 15 residues. Germline V lookup: CDR1 MGHDK, CDR2 SYGVNS. The CDR3 DNA follows: TGTGCCAGCGTTGTGGAGTGGTTCTATAATTCACCCCTCCACTTT. Residues: CASVVEWFYNSPLHF. The variable domain in full, completed from reference TRBV25-1 and TRBJ1-6, reads EADIYQTPRYLVIGTGKKITLECSQTMGHDKMYWYQQDPGMELHLIHYSYGVNSTEKGDLSSESTVSRIRTEHFPLTLESARPSHTSQYLCASVVEWFYNSPLHFGNGTRLTVT.

Many counts were recorded for this clonotype. The chain has TRBV7-6 and TRBJ1-5; the D gene is possibly TRBD1 (5 bases). V lost 1 base, J lost 5 bases, and 15 bases lay in between. The germline V gene has CDR1 SGHVS and CDR2 FNYEAQ. The CDR3 totals 16 residues. As DNA, the CDR3 is TGTGCCAGCAGCTTAGGGCAGGGTTTCGAAGATCAGCCCCAGCATTTT. Translated, it gives CASSLGQGFEDQPQHF.

The chain carries TRBV7-2 and TRBJ1-1, with 7 bases identical to TRBD1. V gave up 5 bases and J gave up 2 bases; unmatched junction bases: 14. The CDR3 consists of 17 residues. Germline lookup yields CDR1 SGHTA and CDR2 FQGNSA. Here the CDR3 reads CASSAPTTGMGNTEAFF. CDR3 in DNA: TGTGCCAGCAGCGCACCAACGACAGGGATGGGAAACACTGAAGCTTTCTTT.